The clone carrying this T cell receptor beta chain appeared once. This sample was taken from a study of OX40 agonist ivuxolimab in advanced cancers. The length of the CDR3 is 17 residues. With 2 bases removed from V and 0 bases from J, the gap between germline ends came to 11 bases. Germline CDR1 is LNHDA and CDR2 is SQIVND (reference sequence). Some clones are missing from TCRdb's copy, which holds only in-frame ones; the method was immunoSEQ multiplex PCR. The table lists over 55,000 clones, 91% of them singletons, with 11% to 15% in the top ten. The sample consisted of CD4+ or CD8+ T cells sorted from blood, taken in a trial of the OX40 agonist ivuxolimab. This clonotype was sampled from an adult with an advanced solid tumor such as melanoma, head and neck, liver or kidney cancer. This sequence joins TRBV19 and TRBJ1-6; D is unresolved. As DNA, the CDR3 is TGTGCCAGTAGTATAACGGCAGAAAGCTCCTATAATTCACCCCTCCACTTT. This codes for CASSITAESSYNSPLHF.